The clone carrying this TCR beta chain has just a few counts. These data belong to a study of T cell repertoires in cytomegalovirus infection. V was shortened by 2 bases and J by 3 bases, with 13 bases between the two germline ends. Germline V CDR1 and CDR2: WSHSY, SAAADI. The CDR3 is 15 residues long. One entry per CDR3 protein, called by TCRdb with MiXCR from the reads. Found here are some 320,000 distinct CDR3 sequences, over 7.5% of them singletons; the top ten hold approximately 4.7%. The chain links TRBV10-2 to TRBJ1-1, with D hard to call. This clonotype was obtained from a human donor in good health (CMV status not recorded). Some clones in this sample may be carry-over from other donors' samples. Sequencing was done on a sample of PBMCs. Here the CDR3 reads CASSETYLMDTEAFF. In DNA, the CDR3 is TGCGCCAGCAGTGAGACTTACCTCATGGACACTGAAGCTTTCTTT.